Described below is a single T cell receptor (beta chain) sequence and its context. This record belongs to a study of blood T cell repertoires in COVID-19. Study-wide background: The samples span acute and convalescent COVID-19 from the United States, Italy and Spain. PBMCs, B-cell-depleted T cells, or T cells were the source of the cDNA or gDNA that made up the material.

This CDR3 is built from 16 residues. V gave up 4 bases and J gave up 6 bases; unmatched junction bases: 8. Germline CDR1 and CDR2: MNHNY and SVGAGI (reference sequence). Authors' methods: Reference gene primer amplification in the assay estimated nucleated cell counts. TCRdb's copy holds only in-frame clones and misses some; the assay was immunoSEQ multiplex PCR. V and J calls plus clone size are reproduced from that table; the DNA served to infer D and trimming. The data hold some 230,000 clones, with 70% to 90% observed a single time. Sequences were obtained from peripheral blood. This receptor was identified in a man in his forties or fifties who had recovered from COVID-19. The V gene is TRBV6-6, the J gene TRBJ2-1, with 11 bases fitting TRBD2. CDR3 region: CASSSTGTSGSNEQFF. The DNA of the CDR3 is TGTGCCAGCAGTTCGACCGGGACTAGCGGCTCCAATGAGCAGTTCTTC.